A single sample gave rise to the 14 T cell receptor beta chains below, sequenced in a study of shared clonotypes between healthy human individuals (dated by TCRdb to the early 2020s). The library was prepared using the immunoSEQ multiplex PCR assay. Sourced from immuneACCESS, this table was stored by TCRdb with only in-frame sequences that have V and J called. A share of the clones is absent; for the studies checked, an unresolved V gene accounts for under half, and the remainder has no known explanation. The sample table shows 2 million to 2.5 million clones, and approximately 93% are seen once. Roughly 0.36% of the sample is taken by the ten largest. The sequenced sample was naive CD4+ T cells from PBMCs. The meaning of the sample's cell subset or site label: CD45RA+ positively selected. The receptors here all came from a man between 18 and 29 years old in good health. Some clones in this sample may be carry-over from other donors' samples.

The chain links TRBV4-2 to TRBJ2-3; D is unclear. The CDR3 runs to 14 residues. Germline lookup yields CDR1 LGHNA and CDR2 YNFKEQ. V was clipped by 4 bases and J by 1 base, with 9 bases between them. The CDR3 loop is CASSRELGTDTQYF. The CDR3 DNA is TGTGCCAGCAGCCGTGAGCTCGGCACAGATACGCAGTATTTT.

The V and J genes are TRBV6-1 and TRBJ2-5; D is undetermined. The V end was cut by 2 bases, the J end by 6 bases, with 4 bases between. Germline values: CDR1 MNHNS, CDR2 SASEGT. There are 11 residues in the CDR3. The CDR3 nucleotides are TGTGCCAGCAGTGAACTACAGACCCAGTACTTC. Protein: CASSELQTQYF.

The chain joins TRBV5-1 to TRBJ2-7; the D gene is possibly TRBD2 (5 bases). This CDR3 contains 13 residues. Trimming left V 5 bases short and J 5 bases short, with 14 bases between. Germline values: CDR1 SGHRS, CDR2 YFSETQ. For the CDR3, the DNA is TGCGCCAGCAGGCCCGGAGGAAGCAACGAGCAGTACTTC. As protein: CASRPGGSNEQYF. Based on the CDR3 plus reference TRBV5-1 and TRBJ2-7, the full variable domain is KAGVTQTPRYLIKTRGQQVTLSCSPISGHRSVSWYQQTPGQGLQFLFEYFSETQRNKGNFPGRFSGRQFSNSRSEMNVSTLELGDSALYLCASRPGGSNEQYFGPGTRLTVT.

For this clone: In the same sample, other DNA sequences code for this CDR3. The chain uses TRBV9 and TRBJ1-2; D remains ambiguous. Germline V gives CDR1 SGDLS, CDR2 YYNGEE. This CDR3 is built from 14 residues. The V end lost 0 bases, the J end lost 0 bases, and 6 bases lay between the germline ends. The chain's CDR3 is CASSVAGANYGYTF. CDR3 coding DNA: TGTGCCAGCAGCGTAGCCGGAGCTAACTATGGCTACACCTTC.

This chain connects TRBV28 to TRBJ1-2; D call uncertain. This CDR3 contains 15 residues. CDR1 is MDHEN and CDR2 is SYDVKM in the germline V gene. V shed 3 bases and J shed 5 bases, with 16 bases lying between them. The CDR3 spells CASSFRDRPLYGYTF. CDR3 nucleotide sequence: TGTGCCAGCAGTTTCAGAGACCGACCCTTGTATGGCTACACCTTC.

The V and J genes are TRBV7-2 and TRBJ2-7; TRBD2 aligns across 7 bases. Germline V gene sequence: CDR1 SGHTA, CDR2 FQGNSA. The CDR3 sequence is 16 residues long. Trimming at V came to 1 base and at J to 1 base, leaving 7 bases not matched to a gene. The CDR3 is CASSLGASGLSYEQYF. For the CDR3, the DNA is TGTGCCAGCAGCTTAGGGGCTAGCGGTCTGTCCTACGAGCAGTACTTC.

This clone appeared a single time. The CDR3 bases are TGTGCCAGCAGTTCCCGACGGACCCAGGGAGAGACCCAGTACTTC. Its protein is CASSSRRTQGETQYF. The chain uses TRBV27 and TRBJ2-5, with a possible D match to TRBD1 (5 bases). This CDR3 has 15 residues. In germline, CDR1 is MNHEY, CDR2 SMNVEV (reference sequence). V lost 4 bases and J 4 bases, leaving 16 bases between the germline ends.

The chain carries TRBV5-4 and TRBJ2-3; tentative D call: TRBD2 (6 bases). The germline V and J ends were trimmed by 0 bases and 5 bases, with 13 bases remaining between them. CDR1 and CDR2 from the germline V gene are SGHNT and YYREEE (reference sequence). CDR3 length: 15 amino acids. CDR3: CASSLGGVFRDTQYF. The CDR3 DNA reads TGTGCCAGCAGCTTGGGGGGGGTCTTCCGAGATACGCAGTATTTT.

V gene TRBV7-3 combines with J gene TRBJ1-1; D is perhaps TRBD1 (5 bases). Between the trimmed V and J ends, which lost 5 bases and 9 bases, there was a span of 19 bases. Germline values: CDR1 SGHTA, CDR2 FQGTGA. The CDR3 loop spans 14 amino acids. CDR3 nucleotide sequence: TGTGCCAGCAGCCGAGGAGGGGAAAAGGGTCAAGCTTTCTTT. Translated, it gives CASSRGGEKGQAFF.

The CDR3 DNA reads as TGTGCCAGCAGTTTAGGACAAGAATACAATGAGCAGTTCTTC. Translation gives CASSLGQEYNEQFF. The chain carries TRBV27 and TRBJ2-1; D might be TRBD1 (5 bases). The V gene's germline CDR1 is MNHEY and CDR2 SMNVEV (reference sequence). The CDR3 has 14 residues. V lost 2 bases, J lost 4 bases, and 9 bases lay in between.

The chain has TRBV28 and TRBJ1-1, with a tentative D call TRBD1 (5 bases). This CDR3 spans 15 amino acids. Trimming removed 6 bases from V and 3 bases from J, with 17 bases in between. CDR1 and CDR2 (germline): MDHEN, SYDVKM. The CDR3 sequence: CASSSPGTGDTEAFF. The DNA of the CDR3 is TGTGCCAGCAGCTCTCCCGGGACGGGGGACACTGAAGCTTTCTTT.

V and J are TRBV6-5 and TRBJ1-1, with 7 bases fitting TRBD1. The CDR3 is 15 amino acids. J gave up 3 bases and V 8 bases, and 12 bases lay outside the gene matches. Germline CDR1 is MNHEY and CDR2 is SVGAGI. The CDR3 DNA reads as TGTGCCAGCCTTTCACAGGGGAGGGAATACACTGAAGCTTTCTTT. It specifies CASLSQGREYTEAFF.

The V and J genes are TRBV5-1 and TRBJ2-1, with 8 bases identical to TRBD2. CDR1 and CDR2 (germline): SGHRS, YFSETQ. This CDR3 region has 15 residues. The trim removed 4 bases at V and 6 bases at J, leaving 9 bases unmatched. This chain's CDR3 is CASSPNGLALNEQFF. Written as DNA, the CDR3 is TGCGCCAGCAGCCCCAATGGACTAGCCCTCAATGAGCAGTTCTTC.

The chain is built from TRBV5-1 and TRBJ1-5, with 8 bases identical to TRBD1. There are 14 residues in the CDR3. After removal of 2 bases from V and 7 bases from J, the junction contained 5 bases not matched to a gene. Looked up from germline, CDR1 is SGHRS and CDR2 is YFSETQ. The chain's CDR3 is CASSLLGTGQPQHF. CDR3 nucleotide sequence: TGCGCCAGCAGCTTATTGGGGACAGGCCAGCCCCAGCATTTT.